The 31 T cell receptor beta chains listed next were all sequenced from one sample in a study of long-term antiretroviral therapy in people with HIV. At the survey level, the v3.0 immunoSEQ assay was run. The assay was immunoSEQ multiplex PCR, and TCRdb's table has in-frame clones only and misses some. The sample gives about 42,000 clones, around nine tenths of which show up once; approximately 5.3% is in the top ten. Here the sequenced sample was unsorted PBMCs, taken 0.1 years before starting antiretroviral therapy. The receptor set was obtained from a woman aged 45 to 65 with HIV.

This clone has just one count. J is TRBJ1-1 and V is TRBV7-3; D is ambiguous. V gave up 0 bases and J gave up 0 bases, with 14 bases separating them. This CDR3 contains 17 residues. The V gene's germline CDR1 is SGHTA and CDR2 FQGTGA. The CDR3 nucleotides read TGTGCCAGCAGCTTAACGGGTCGGCGGGATTTGAACACTGAAGCTTTCTTT. Encoded protein: CASSLTGRRDLNTEAFF.

This clone was counted between two and nine times. The V gene is TRBV4-1, the J gene TRBJ2-7, with 9 bases identical to TRBD1. The CDR3 length is 15 residues. Trimming removed 3 bases from V and 4 bases from J; junction bases left unmatched: 7. Germline V gene data show CDR1 as MGHRA and CDR2 as YSYEKL. CDR3 in DNA: TGCGCCAGCAGCCACAAACAGGGGGCGCTTTACGAGCAGTACTTC. Its translation: CASSHKQGALYEQYF.

This chain uses TRBV10-3 with TRBJ2-3; 7 bases fit TRBD2. The ends lost 4 bases at V and 0 bases at J; junction bases unmatched: 1. CDR3 size: 14 residues. Germline lookup yields CDR1 ENHRY and CDR2 SYGVKD. DNA of the CDR3: TGTGCCATCAGTGGCGGGGGAAGCACAGATACGCAGTATTTT. Its translation: CAISGGGSTDTQYF.

J is TRBJ1-1 and V is TRBV19, with 8 nucleotides matching TRBD1. V dropped 3 bases and J dropped 1; count of bases not matched to a gene: 4. Per germline, CDR1 LNHDA and CDR2 SQIVND (reference sequence). This CDR3 is 15 amino acids long. The CDR3 sequence is CASSIPGGRNTEAFF. In DNA, the CDR3 is TGTGCCAGTAGTATTCCAGGGGGCCGGAACACTGAAGCTTTCTTT.

The chain couples TRBV2 to TRBJ1-1; D possibly corresponds to TRBD1 (5 bases). Germline values: CDR1 SNHLY, CDR2 FYNNEI. V gave up 6 bases and J gave up 4 bases, with 9 bases separating them. The CDR3 spans 12 residues. This CDR3 is CASRLTVTEAFF. The CDR3 bases are TGTGCCAGCAGATTGACAGTCACTGAAGCTTTCTTT.

This clone was recorded only once. The chain is built from TRBV5-1 and TRBJ1-2; D might be TRBD1 (5 bases). V dropped 0 bases and J dropped 5 bases, with 14 bases sitting between them. Germline-derived CDR1 and CDR2 are SGHRS and YFSETQ. The CDR3 is 15 amino acids. CDR3: CASSLAPGTEYGYTF. The DNA of the CDR3 is TGCGCCAGCAGCTTGGCCCCCGGGACCGAATATGGCTACACCTTC.

This clone was detected only a few times. The chain links TRBV6-4 to TRBJ1-6; weak D call: TRBD1 (5 bases). Germline V gene sequence: CDR1 MRHNA, CDR2 SNTAGT. The length of the CDR3 is 13 residues. The ends were cut back, 10 bases at V and 7 bases at J, with 14 bases in the middle. For the CDR3, the DNA is TGTGCCACCTCGACAGTGGAGAATTCACCCCTCCACTTT. Translation: CATSTVENSPLHF.

The chain uses TRBV9 and TRBJ2-1, with 9 nucleotides matching TRBD2. Per germline, CDR1 SGDLS and CDR2 YYNGEE. This CDR3 has 16 amino acids. Trimming took 1 base from V and 8 from J; bases not matched to a gene: 10. In DNA, the CDR3 is TGTGCCAGCAGCGTAACAGGGCTGAGACTAGCGGATGAGCAGTTCTTC. Translating it yields CASSVTGLRLADEQFF.

The chain links TRBV5-4 to TRBJ2-5, with 8 bases that match TRBD1. The ends lost 0 bases at V and 2 bases at J; junction bases unmatched: 3. There are 15 residues in the CDR3. Germline V gene sequence: CDR1 SGHNT, CDR2 YYREEE (reference sequence). CDR3 amino acids: CASSLATGGQETQYF. As DNA, the CDR3 is TGTGCCAGCAGCTTGGCTACAGGGGGACAAGAGACCCAGTACTTC.

The rearrangement links TRBV9 to TRBJ2-3, with a weak D call TRBD1 (5 bases). Germline values: CDR1 SGDLS, CDR2 YYNGEE. V lost 0 bases, J lost 1 base, and 12 bases lay in between. The CDR3 is 16 amino acids. CDR3 sequence reads: CASSVGVDSRTDTQYF. CDR3 DNA: TGTGCCAGCAGCGTAGGAGTTGACAGCCGCACAGATACGCAGTATTTT.

The rearrangement joins TRBV4-2 to TRBJ2-1, with 7 bases fitting TRBD2. V lost 1 base to trimming and J lost 8 bases; unmatched junction nucleotides: 5. The CDR3 runs 14 residues. Germline assignment: CDR1 LGHNA and CDR2 YNFKEQ. As DNA, the CDR3 is TGTGCCAGCAGCCAAGGGCGGGGAGGGGATGAGCAGTTCTTC. Translating gives CASSQGRGGDEQFF.

The chain employs TRBV12-5 and TRBJ2-7; a possible D gene is TRBD1 (5 bases). The V end lost 0 bases, the J end lost 7 bases, and 10 bases lay between the germline ends. CDR3 length equals 13 residues. The germline V gene encodes CDR1 LGHNT and CDR2 FRNRAP. This CDR3 is CASGLVLGQEQYF. CDR3 DNA sequence: TGTGCTAGTGGTTTGGTACTGGGGCAGGAGCAGTACTTC. Looking up the rest from reference TRBV12-5 and TRBJ2-7 gives the full variable domain: DARVTQTPRHKVTEMGQEVTMRCQPILGHNTVFWYRQTMMQGLELLAYFRNRAPLDDSGMPKDRFSAEMPDATLATLKIQPSEPRDSAVYFCASGLVLGQEQYFGPGTRLTVT.

J is TRBJ1-2 and V is TRBV15; the match to TRBD1 covers 8 bases. The CDR3 has 15 residues. Germline V gene lookup returns CDR1 LNHNV and CDR2 YYDKDF (reference sequence). V lost 2 bases, J lost 1 base, and 3 bases stayed unmatched. The CDR3 region is CATSRRQGINYGYTF. The CDR3 nucleotides read TGTGCCACCAGCAGAAGACAGGGGATTAACTATGGCTACACCTTC.

This chain joins TRBV7-2 and TRBJ2-1; D remains ambiguous. The CDR3 loop spans 15 amino acids. Germline loops: CDR1 SGHTA, CDR2 FQGNSA. V was clipped by 2 bases and J by 4 bases, with 12 bases between them. This chain's CDR3 is CASSLSPGPYNEQFF. The CDR3, as DNA: TGTGCCAGCAGCTTAAGTCCCGGGCCTTACAATGAGCAGTTCTTC.

The chain links TRBV19 to TRBJ1-4; 10 nucleotides line up with TRBD1. CDR3 length: 13 residues. The V segment lost 9 bases and the J segment 8 bases; nucleotides outside the gene matches: 6. Germline V gives CDR1 LNHDA, CDR2 SQIVND (reference sequence). The CDR3, as DNA: TGTGCCAGCGGGGACAGGGGACGCGAAAAACTGTTTTTT. It codes for CASGDRGREKLFF.

The rearrangement joins TRBV7-9 to TRBJ1-4; the D gene is possibly TRBD1 (5 bases). V was shortened by 8 bases and J by 7 bases, with 14 bases between the two germline ends. CDR3 length: 13 amino acids. CDR1 and CDR2 from the germline V gene are SEHNR and FQNEAQ (reference sequence). CDR3 sequence (DNA): TGTGCCAGCTGGGGCCAGAGGGGTGAAAAACTGTTTTTT. Protein product: CASWGQRGEKLFF.

The rearrangement joins TRBV18 to TRBJ1-6; D is undetermined. With 4 bases removed from V and 7 bases from J, the gap between germline ends came to 8 bases. Germline loops: CDR1 KGHSH, CDR2 LQKENI. This CDR3 spans 13 amino acids. CDR3 sequence (DNA): TGTGCCAGCTCACTAAACGACAATTCACCCCTCCACTTT. This sequence encodes CASSLNDNSPLHF. The full variable domain, with the rest looked up from reference TRBV18 and TRBJ1-6, is NAGVMQNPRHLVRRRGQEARLRCSPMKGHSHVYWYRQLPEEGLKFMVYLQKENIIDESGMPKERFSAEFPKEGPSILRIQQVVRGDSAAYFCASSLNDNSPLHFGNGTRLTVT.

This chain uses TRBV30 with TRBJ1-1; a weak D match, TRBD1 (6 bases). Germline CDR1 reads GTSNPN; CDR2 reads SVGIG (reference sequence). V was shortened by 4 bases and J by 5 bases, with 14 bases between the two germline ends. The length of the CDR3 is 13 residues. The DNA for the CDR3 is TGTGCCTGGAATACAGGGAAAGGAACTGAAGCTTTCTTT. This translates into CAWNTGKGTEAFF.

This clone was observed a few times. The genes are TRBV7-2 and TRBJ2-7; D remains ambiguous. This CDR3 is built from 11 residues. Looked up from germline, CDR1 is SGHTA and CDR2 is FQGNSA. The V and J ends lost 1 base and 5 bases respectively, with 3 bases between them. CDR3 bases: TGTGCCAGCAGCTTAGGGGACGAGCAGTACTTC. It encodes CASSLGDEQYF. The entire variable domain, with the rest obtained from reference TRBV7-2 and TRBJ2-7, is as follows: GAGVSQSPSNKVTEKGKDVELRCDPISGHTALYWYRQSLGQGLEFLIYFQGNSAPDKSGLPSDRFSAERTGGSVSTLTIQRTQQEDSAVYLCASSLGDEQYFGPGTRLTVT.

The V call is TRBV11-1, the J call TRBJ2-7; D tentatively fits TRBD1 or TRBD2 (5 bases each). The germline V gene encodes CDR1 SGHAT and CDR2 FQDESV (reference sequence). Trimming stripped 3 bases from V and 4 bases from J, with 22 bases between. The CDR3 is 17 residues long. The CDR3 DNA reads as TGTGCCAGCAGCTTCGGGGCGGAAGGAGCAGGTCTATACGAGCAGTACTTC. As protein: CASSFGAEGAGLYEQYF.

J is TRBJ1-2 and V is TRBV4-1; possibly TRBD1 for D (6 bases). Looked up from germline, CDR1 is MGHRA and CDR2 is YSYEKL. V lost 1 base and J lost 3, with 15 bases in between. The CDR3 sequence is 16 residues long. CDR3 coding DNA: TGCGCCAGCAGCCAAGTCCCGAGGGGGGATTACTATGGCTACACCTTC. This sequence encodes CASSQVPRGDYYGYTF.

V and J are TRBV11-2 and TRBJ1-4; no clear D gene. CDR1 and CDR2 (germline): SGHAT, FQNNGV. The CDR3 is made up of 12 amino acids. V was clipped by 0 bases and J by 12 bases, with 8 bases between them. For the CDR3, the DNA is TGTGCCAGCAGCTTAGACAGGTTCCAACTGTTTTTT. Protein product: CASSLDRFQLFF.

V and J are TRBV10-1 and TRBJ2-5; TRBD2 agrees at 12 bases. V gave up 0 bases and J gave up 1 base; unmatched junction bases: 0. CDR1 and CDR2 from the germline V gene are WNHNN and SYGVQD (reference sequence). The CDR3 is 16 amino acids. CDR3 coding DNA: TGCGCCAGCAGTGAGTCGACTAGCGGGGGCCAAGAGACCCAGTACTTC. Its translation: CASSESTSGGQETQYF.

The chain couples TRBV4-1 to TRBJ2-7; D is ambiguous. The germline V and J ends were trimmed by 0 bases and 4 bases, with 10 bases remaining between them. This CDR3 is built from 14 residues. The germline gives CDR1 MGHRA, CDR2 YSYEKL. CDR3 DNA sequence: TGCGCCAGCAGCCAAGACCTAGGAGAGTACGAGCAGTACTTC. Translating it yields CASSQDLGEYEQYF.

The chain combines TRBV4-1 with TRBJ1-1, with no clear D. V was shortened by 3 bases and J by 6 bases, with 14 bases between the two germline ends. The CDR3 is 14 amino acids. The germline gives CDR1 MGHRA, CDR2 YSYEKL. In DNA, the CDR3 is TGCGCCAGCAGCCATAATACCCGTTTAGCTGAAGCTTTCTTT. This translates into CASSHNTRLAEAFF.

In this sample, this clone turned up once. The chain couples TRBV4-1 to TRBJ2-7, with D perhaps TRBD2 (7 bases). The germline V and J ends were trimmed by 1 base and 3 bases, with 16 bases remaining between them. Germline V CDR1 and CDR2: MGHRA, YSYEKL. There are 16 residues in the CDR3. The CDR3 region is CASSQVGRGQFYEQYF. As DNA, the CDR3 is TGCGCCAGCAGCCAAGTAGGGCGGGGGCAGTTCTACGAGCAGTACTTC.

The chain carries TRBV7-9 and TRBJ1-1; 7 bases are a match to TRBD1. This CDR3 comprises 14 residues. After removal of 5 bases from V and 5 bases from J, the junction contained 8 bases not matched to a gene. In germline, CDR1 is SEHNR, CDR2 FQNEAQ (reference sequence). The CDR3 bases are TGTGCCAGCAGCCCCGACAGGGTTGGGACTGAAGCTTTCTTT. Residues: CASSPDRVGTEAFF.

The CDR3 DNA is TGCGCCAGCAGCACAGAACATAGCGGCTACACCTTC. Its translation is CASSTEHSGYTF. This sequence joins TRBV5-1 and TRBJ1-2; D is unresolved. V lost 4 bases to trimming and J lost 8 bases, with 12 bases between them. The CDR3 has 12 residues. CDR1 is SGHRS, CDR2 YFSETQ, per germline.

The gene calls are TRBV5-8 and TRBJ1-2; no definite D call. Germline V gene data show CDR1 as SGHTS and CDR2 as YDEGEE. The V and J ends lost 4 bases and 1 base respectively, with 14 bases between them. This CDR3 region has 15 residues. Here the CDR3 DNA reads TGTGCCAGCAGCCGGACGGGAGGATTTAACTATGGCTACACCTTC. Translating it yields CASSRTGGFNYGYTF.

J is TRBJ2-7 and V is TRBV27, with 10 bases matching TRBD1. The germline V gene has CDR1 MNHEY and CDR2 SMNVEV (reference sequence). Germline trimming cut 6 bases from V and 3 bases from J; bases unmatched to any gene: 8. The CDR3 spans 15 residues. The DNA of the CDR3 is TGTGCCAGCAGCAGCCCGGGACAGGGGATCTACGAGCAGTACTTC. Translation: CASSSPGQGIYEQYF.

The chain has TRBV30 and TRBJ2-7; tentative D call: TRBD2 (6 bases). This CDR3 has 13 residues. The V gene's germline CDR1 is GTSNPN and CDR2 SVGIG (reference sequence). The ends were cut back, 5 bases at V and 1 base at J, with 12 bases in the middle. CDR3 bases: TGTGCCTGGGGATTCCGGGGGTCCTACGAGCAGTACTTC. Translating gives CAWGFRGSYEQYF.